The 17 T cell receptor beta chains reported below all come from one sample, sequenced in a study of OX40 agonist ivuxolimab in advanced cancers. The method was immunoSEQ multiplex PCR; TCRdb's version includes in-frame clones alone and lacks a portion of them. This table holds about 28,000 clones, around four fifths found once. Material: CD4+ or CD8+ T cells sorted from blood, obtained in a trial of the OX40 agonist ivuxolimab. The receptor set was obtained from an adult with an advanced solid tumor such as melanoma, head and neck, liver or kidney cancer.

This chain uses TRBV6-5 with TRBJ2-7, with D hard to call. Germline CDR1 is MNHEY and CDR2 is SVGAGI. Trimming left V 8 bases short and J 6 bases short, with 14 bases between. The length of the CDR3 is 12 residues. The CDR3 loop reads CASQHFGGEQYF. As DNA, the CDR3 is TGTGCCAGCCAACACTTCGGCGGCGAGCAGTACTTC.

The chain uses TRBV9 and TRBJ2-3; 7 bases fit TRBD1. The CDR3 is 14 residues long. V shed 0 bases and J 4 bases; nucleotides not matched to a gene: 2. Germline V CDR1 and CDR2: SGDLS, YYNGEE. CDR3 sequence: CASSVEGAADTQYF. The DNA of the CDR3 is TGTGCCAGCAGCGTAGAGGGGGCCGCAGATACGCAGTATTTT. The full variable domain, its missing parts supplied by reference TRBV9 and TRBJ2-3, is DSGVTQTPKHLITATGQRVTLRCSPRSGDLSVYWYQQSLDQGLQFLIQYYNGEERAKGNILERFSAQQFPDLHSELNLSSLELGDSALYFCASSVEGAADTQYFGPGTRLTVL.

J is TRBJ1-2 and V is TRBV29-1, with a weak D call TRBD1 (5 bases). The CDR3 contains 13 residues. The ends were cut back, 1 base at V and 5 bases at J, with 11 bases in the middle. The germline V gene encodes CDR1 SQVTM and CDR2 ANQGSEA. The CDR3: CSVEAGGKYGYTF. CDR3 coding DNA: TGCAGCGTTGAAGCTGGGGGAAAGTATGGCTACACCTTC.

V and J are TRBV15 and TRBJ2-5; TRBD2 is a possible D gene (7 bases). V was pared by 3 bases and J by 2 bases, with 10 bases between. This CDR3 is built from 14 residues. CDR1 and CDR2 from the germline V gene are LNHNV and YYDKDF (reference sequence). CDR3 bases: TGTGCCACCAGCAGGGGGGGGCGGCAAGAGACCCAGTACTTC. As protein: CATSRGGRQETQYF.

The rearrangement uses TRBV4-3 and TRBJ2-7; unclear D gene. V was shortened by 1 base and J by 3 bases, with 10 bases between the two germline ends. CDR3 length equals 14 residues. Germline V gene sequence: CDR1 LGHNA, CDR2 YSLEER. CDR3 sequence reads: CASSQVQADYEQYF. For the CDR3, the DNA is TGCGCCAGCAGCCAAGTTCAGGCGGACTACGAGCAGTACTTC.

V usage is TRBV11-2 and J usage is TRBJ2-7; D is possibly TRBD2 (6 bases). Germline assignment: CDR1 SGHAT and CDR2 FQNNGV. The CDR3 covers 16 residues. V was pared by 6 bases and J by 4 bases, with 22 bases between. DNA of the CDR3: TGTGCCAGCAGGGTTGGGATCGGGGGACGGGAATACGAGCAGTACTTC. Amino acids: CASRVGIGGREYEQYF.

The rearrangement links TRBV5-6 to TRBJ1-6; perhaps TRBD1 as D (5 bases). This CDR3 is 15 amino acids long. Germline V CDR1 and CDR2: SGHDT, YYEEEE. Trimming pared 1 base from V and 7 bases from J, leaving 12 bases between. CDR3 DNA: TGTGCCAGCAGCTTGACCTACGGGGGGAATTCACCCCTCCACTTT. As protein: CASSLTYGGNSPLHF.

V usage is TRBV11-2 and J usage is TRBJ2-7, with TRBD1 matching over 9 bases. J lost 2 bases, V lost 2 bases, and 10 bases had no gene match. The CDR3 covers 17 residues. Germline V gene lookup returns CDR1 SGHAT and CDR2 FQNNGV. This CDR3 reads CASSLWGQGQKTYEQYF. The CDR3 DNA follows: TGTGCCAGCAGCTTATGGGGACAGGGTCAGAAGACCTACGAGCAGTACTTC. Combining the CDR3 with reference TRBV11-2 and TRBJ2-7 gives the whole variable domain EAGVAQSPRYKIIEKRQSVAFWCNPISGHATLYWYQQILGQGPKLLIQFQNNGVVDDSQLPKDRFSAERLKGVDSTLKIQPAKLEDSAVYLCASSLWGQGQKTYEQYFGPGTRLTVT.

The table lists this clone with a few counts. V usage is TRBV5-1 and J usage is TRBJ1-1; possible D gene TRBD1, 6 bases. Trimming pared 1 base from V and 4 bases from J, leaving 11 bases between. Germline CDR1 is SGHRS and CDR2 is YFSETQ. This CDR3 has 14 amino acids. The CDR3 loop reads CASSLYPGATEAFF. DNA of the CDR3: TGCGCCAGCAGCTTGTATCCGGGGGCCACTGAAGCTTTCTTT.

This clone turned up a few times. The CDR3 reads CASSQRPGTSRAYNEQFF. CDR3 nucleotide sequence: TGCGCCAGCAGCCAACGGCCCGGGACTAGCAGGGCCTACAATGAGCAGTTCTTC. The J gene is TRBJ2-1, the V gene TRBV4-1; 9 positions match TRBD2. V lost 2 bases, J lost 2 bases, and 10 bases stayed unmatched. Germline V CDR1 and CDR2: MGHRA, YSYEKL. The CDR3 is 18 residues long.

The CDR3 here is CASRGQRAPLYEQYF. The CDR3 DNA follows: TGTGCCAGCAGAGGACAGAGGGCGCCTCTCTACGAGCAGTACTTC. The gene calls are TRBV6-4 and TRBJ2-7; weak D call: TRBD1 (6 bases). CDR1 and CDR2 (germline): MRHNA, SNTAGT. The CDR3 covers 15 residues. Deletions cut 6 bases from V and 3 bases from J, with 18 bases between.

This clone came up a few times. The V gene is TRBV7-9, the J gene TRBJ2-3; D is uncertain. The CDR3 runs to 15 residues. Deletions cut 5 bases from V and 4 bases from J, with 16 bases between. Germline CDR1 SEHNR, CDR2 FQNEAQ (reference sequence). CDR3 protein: CASSRTRPPSDTQYF. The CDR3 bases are TGTGCCAGCAGCCGCACACGACCCCCCTCAGATACGCAGTATTTT.

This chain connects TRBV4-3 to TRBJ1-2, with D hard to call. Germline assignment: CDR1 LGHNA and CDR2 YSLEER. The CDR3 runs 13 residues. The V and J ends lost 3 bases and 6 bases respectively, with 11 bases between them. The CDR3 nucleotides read TGCGCCAGCAGCCATGGAGGAGGTAATGGCTACACCTTC. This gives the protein CASSHGGGNGYTF.

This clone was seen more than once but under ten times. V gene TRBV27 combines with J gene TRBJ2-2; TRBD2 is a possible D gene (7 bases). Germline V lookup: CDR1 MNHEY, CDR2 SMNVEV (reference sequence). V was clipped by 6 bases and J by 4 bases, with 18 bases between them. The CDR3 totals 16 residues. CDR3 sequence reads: CASSKFGGGLTGELFF. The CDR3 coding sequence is TGTGCCAGCAGCAAATTTGGGGGGGGCCTCACCGGGGAGCTGTTTTTT.

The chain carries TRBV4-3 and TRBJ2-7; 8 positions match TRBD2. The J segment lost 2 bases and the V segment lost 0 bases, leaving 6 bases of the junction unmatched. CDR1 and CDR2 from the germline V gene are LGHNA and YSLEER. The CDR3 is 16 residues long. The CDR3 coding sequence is TGCGCCAGCAGCCAAGAGTTAGCGGGATCTACCTACGAGCAGTACTTC. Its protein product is CASSQELAGSTYEQYF.

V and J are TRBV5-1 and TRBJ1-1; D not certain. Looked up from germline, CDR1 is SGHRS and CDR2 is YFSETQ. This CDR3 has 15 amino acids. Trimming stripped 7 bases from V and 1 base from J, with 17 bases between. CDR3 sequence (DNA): TGCGCCAGCCGGCCGGGAGCTACCCCGAACACTGAAGCTTTCTTT. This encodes CASRPGATPNTEAFF.

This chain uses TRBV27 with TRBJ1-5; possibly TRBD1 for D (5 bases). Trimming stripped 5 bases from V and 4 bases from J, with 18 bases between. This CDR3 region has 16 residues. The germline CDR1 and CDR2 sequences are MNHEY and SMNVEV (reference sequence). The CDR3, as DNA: TGTGCCAGCAGTCCATCGGACGGGGACTTGAATCAGCCCCAGCATTTT. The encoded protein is CASSPSDGDLNQPQHF.